Listed here is a single T cell receptor (beta chain). Antigen specificity is unknown. V dropped 1 base and J dropped 10 bases, with 11 bases sitting between them. The CDR3 is 13 amino acids. In germline, CDR1 is LGHDT, CDR2 YNNKEL (reference sequence). Ahead of sequencing, the ViraFEST assay grew antigen-specific CD4+ T cells using viral peptide pools. With about ten days of culture completed, CD4+ T cells were isolated. Neither prior SARS-CoV-2 infection nor positive nucleocapsid antibodies were present in the vaccine recipients. IL-2 at 9 to 10 IU/ml and peptides at around 10 ug/ml were added to cultured PBMC, fewer than 2.5 million per well. Days 3 and 7 were when half the medium was replaced with IL-2 medium. The method was immunoSEQ multiplex PCR; TCRdb's version includes in-frame clones alone and lacks a portion of them. Seen here are 40,000 to 45,000 clones, 65% to 80% observed once, and the top ten hold about 3%.

This sample was taken from a study of vaccination effects on CD4 cells after COVID-19. Overall study results and limits: Cross-reactivity with common cold coronaviruses was shown by only 1 of 255 vaccine-induced clones in healthy vaccinees. In the late period after vaccination, infection- and vaccine-induced clones contracted markedly.

The rearrangement joins TRBV3-1 (or the pseudogene TRBV3-2) to TRBJ2-1; D unclear. The receptor was derived from a human donor who received a COVID-19 vaccine. The sample consisted of CD4+ T cells from PBMCs cultured with HCoV-NL63 spike peptides, taken before COVID-19 vaccination. CDR3 sequence: CASSQGRIGEQFF. In nucleotides, the CDR3 is TGTGCCAGCAGCCAAGGCAGGATTGGGGAGCAGTTCTTC.